This TCR beta chain is drawn from a study of siplizumab effects on memory and regulatory T cells. The germline CDR1 and CDR2 sequences are LNHDA and SQIVND (reference sequence). With 5 bases removed from V and 3 bases from J, the gap between germline ends came to 10 bases. CDR3 length equals 14 residues. Repertoires were generated with immunoSEQ multiplex PCR, while TCRdb's copy carries only in-frame clones and drops some. The table shows 50,000 to 60,000 clones, with more than 75% occurring only once. With respect to this clone: Its antigen is not identified.

Study-level points and caveats: Treatment with siplizumab left mappable alloreactive CD4+ clones averaging roughly 66% Treg-derived, compared with 26.9% in controls. Naive T cells appeared more diverse than memory cells and seemed to be major alloresponse contributors.

Sequencing was performed on unstimulated naive, memory, effector memory and TEMRA subsets derived from a few donor pairs. The V and J genes are TRBV19 and TRBJ2-2; TRBD1 might be the D (5 bases). The sequence was collected from a human donor in good health. Sequenced sample: naive CD8+ T cells sorted from blood. CDR3 region: CASSATGYTGELFF. CDR3 DNA sequence: TGTGCCAGTAGTGCTACAGGATACACCGGGGAGCTGTTTTTT.